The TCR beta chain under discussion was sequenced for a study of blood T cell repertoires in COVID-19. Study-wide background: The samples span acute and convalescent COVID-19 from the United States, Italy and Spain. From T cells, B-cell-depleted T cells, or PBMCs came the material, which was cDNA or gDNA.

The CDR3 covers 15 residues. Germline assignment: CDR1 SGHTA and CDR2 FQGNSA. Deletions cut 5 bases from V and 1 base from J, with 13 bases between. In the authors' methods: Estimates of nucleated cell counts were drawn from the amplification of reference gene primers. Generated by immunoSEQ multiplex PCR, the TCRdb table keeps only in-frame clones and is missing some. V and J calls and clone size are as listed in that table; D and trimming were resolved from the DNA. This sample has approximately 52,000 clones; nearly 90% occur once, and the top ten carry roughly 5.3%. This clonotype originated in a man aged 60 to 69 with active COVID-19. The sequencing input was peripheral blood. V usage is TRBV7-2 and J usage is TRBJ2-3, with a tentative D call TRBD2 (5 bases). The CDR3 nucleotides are TGTGCCAGCAGCGAGGGCGGCTGGGGCACAGATACGCAGTATTTT. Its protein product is CASSEGGWGTDTQYF.